This T cell receptor beta chain was identified during a study of T cells in Graves' hyperthyroidism and ophthalmopathy (dated by TCRdb to the late 2010s). Study-wide context: Peripheral blood samples were taken at initial diagnosis, before any treatment was given. A discovery cohort of around 100 patients, 43 with Graves' ophthalmopathy and 55 to 60 with stable Graves' hyperthyroidism, was used to find distinguishing TCR V-J signatures. Prospective prediction of ophthalmopathy was tested in an independent validation cohort of approximately 19 hyperthyroidism patients and 17 patients who later progressed to ophthalmopathy. The paper describes TCR Vbeta CDR3 sequencing of 120 to 150 peripheral blood samples, made up of approximately 40 ophthalmopathy patients, 70 to 80 hyperthyroidism patients and 17 progressor patients. The study also compared thyroid tissue and blood T-cell repertoires from five or six Graves' hyperthyroidism patients. The 100 or so discovery patients were randomly divided into training and test sets at a 7:3 ratio. Following sampling, methimazole starting at 30 mg daily was given to hyperthyroidism patients, and high-dose intravenous methylprednisolone was given to ophthalmopathy patients.

Notes on this clonotype: Its antigen remains unidentified. Base qualities were left out, and no much larger clone turns up one base away.

Study-wide findings and limitations: Sample size was not statistically predetermined, and blinding of investigators to group allocation was not performed. Most expanded thyroid clonotypes (frequency above 0.001) were also detected in blood, suggesting blood repertoires may reflect thyroid immune responses. In validation, the model predicted progression to ophthalmopathy with around 71% sensitivity and approximately 72% specificity, a median of roughly seven months before onset. A 13 V-J signature model separated ophthalmopathy from stable hyperthyroidism, with approximately 87% sensitivity and approximately 81% specificity in cross-validation and 80%/75% in testing.

Amplification of TCR beta CDR3 regions was carried out from RNA transcripts. A first-round RT-PCR of the TCR CDR3 used the HTBI primer set with the Qiagen OneStep RT-PCR kit. Libraries were constructed in a second round of multiplex PCR, after which size selection and purification were carried out. Libraries were sequenced paired-end with 100 bp reads on an Illumina HiSeq2000. The paper's data handling went like this. Raw data were processed with SOAPnuke, discarding reads with adapters, uncalled bases, mean Phred below 15, or no exact constant-primer or identifier match. COPE v1.2.5 was used to merge the high-quality paired reads, and each unique nucleotide sequence was defined as a clonotype. MiTCR v1.1 was used to align clonotypes to the IMGT TRBV, TRBD and TRBJ reference segments. Analysis was restricted to V-J combinations with a frequency above 0.0001, which covered roughly 99% of repertoires. The TCS score was defined as the ratio of F50 (clonal expansion) to E x V (chaos), calculated using BLOSUM62-based TCRdist between CDR3 peptides within each V-J. Welch's t-statistics and random forest reduced roughly 500 V-J features to 13, which were used in a naive Bayes classifier (R e1071). TCRdb passed the public sequencing reads through fastp at Q25 and MiXCR, retaining productive beta sequences. CDR3 protein duplicates are merged, each entry listing the most common genes and DNA. The V and J calls and clone size come from TCRdb's table, not from the authors' own analysis. Present in this sample are 300,000 to 450,000 distinct CDR3 sequences, about 14% of which were seen just once. The ten biggest clones cover less than 20% of the sample.

Ophthalmopathy patients had moderately to severely active disease, Clinical Activity Score of at least 3, NOSPECS grade of at least 4, and duration under 3 months. Exclusion was applied to patients with uncontrolled infections, other autoimmune diseases, pregnancy or lactation. Diagnoses were based on clinical symptoms, serum thyroxine and TRAb, thyroid ultrasound and orbital computed tomography. PBMCs were separated from roughly 10 ml of fresh peripheral blood using Ficoll-Paque density gradient centrifugation. Total RNA was extracted using Trizol reagent, and RNA quality was assessed on an Agilent 2100 Bioanalyzer. After removal of 6 bases from V and 7 bases from J, the junction retains 11 bases not matched to a gene. The germline V gene (reference sequence) specifies DFQATT as CDR1 and SNEGSKA as CDR2. From the cysteine through the phenylalanine, the CDR3 covers 15 amino acids. Just the 45-base CDR3 DNA is kept, in frame starting at base 1.

The chain uses TRBV20-1 and TRBJ1-5, and TRBD1 matches 11 of the central bases. The specimen sequenced was blood. This receptor was obtained from a woman aged 30 to 39 with Graves' ophthalmopathy. CDR3 sequence: CSASPGQGVLQPQHF. The sequenced DNA is TGCAGTGCCAGTCCGGGACAGGGGGTTCTACAGCCCCAGCATTTT.